This T cell receptor (beta chain) was observed in a study of tumor and adjacent non-tumor tissue in lung cancer. Study background: Patients comprised roughly 12 adenocarcinoma, a couple of squamous cell carcinoma and 1 small cell lung cancer. Study observations and caveats: TCR diversity was significantly greater in tumor than normal lung tissue. Patients with more diverse tumor TCRs had worse survival.

The template was RNA from unsorted bulk tissue. The normal lung tissue was taken more than 3 cm from the tumor edge. Chemotherapy-naive patients with new lung cancer underwent thoracic surgery in China, August–late 2014. The library came from three nested PCR rounds adapted from ARM-PCR protocols. Each CDR3 protein gets one entry after TCRdb re-called the multiplex PCR reads with MiXCR. This sample has 70,000 to 95,000 distinct CDR3 sequences, with over 60% found just once. Germline lookup yields CDR1 SQVTM and CDR2 ANQGSEA. J lost 8 bases, V lost 7 bases, and 11 bases had no gene match. The CDR3 runs to 14 residues. Comment on this clonotype: Antigen unknown.

The J gene is TRBJ2-2, the V gene TRBV29-1; 9 bases map to TRBD2. The sample taken for sequencing was distant non-tumor lung tissue. The TCR sequence derives from a man between 65 and 85 years old with non-small cell lung cancer. CDR3 sequence reads: CSELGTSFTGELFF. The CDR3 DNA follows: TGCAGCGAATTAGGGACTAGCTTCACAGGGGAGCTGTTTTTT.